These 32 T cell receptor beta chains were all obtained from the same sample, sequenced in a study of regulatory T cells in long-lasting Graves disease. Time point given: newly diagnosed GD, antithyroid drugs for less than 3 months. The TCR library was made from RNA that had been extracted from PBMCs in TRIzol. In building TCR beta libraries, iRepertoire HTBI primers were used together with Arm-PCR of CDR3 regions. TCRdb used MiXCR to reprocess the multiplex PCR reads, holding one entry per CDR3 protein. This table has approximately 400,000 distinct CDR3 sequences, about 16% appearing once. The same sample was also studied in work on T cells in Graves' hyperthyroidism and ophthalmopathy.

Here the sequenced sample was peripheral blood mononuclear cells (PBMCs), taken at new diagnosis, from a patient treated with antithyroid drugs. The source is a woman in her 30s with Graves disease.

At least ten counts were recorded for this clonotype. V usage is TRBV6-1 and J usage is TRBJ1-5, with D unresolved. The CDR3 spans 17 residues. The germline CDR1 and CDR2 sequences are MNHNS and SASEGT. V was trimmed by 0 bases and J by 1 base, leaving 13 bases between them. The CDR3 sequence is CASSEALAERSNQPQHF. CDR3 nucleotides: TGTGCCAGCAGTGAAGCGTTGGCAGAGAGGAGCAATCAGCCCCAGCATTTT.

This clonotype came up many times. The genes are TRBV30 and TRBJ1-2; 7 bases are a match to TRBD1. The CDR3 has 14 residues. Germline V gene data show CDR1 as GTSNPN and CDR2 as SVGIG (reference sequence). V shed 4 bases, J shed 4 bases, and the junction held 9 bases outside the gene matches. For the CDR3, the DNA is TGTGCCTGGATCCGACAGGGCACCTTCTATGGCTACACCTTC. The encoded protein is CAWIRQGTFYGYTF.

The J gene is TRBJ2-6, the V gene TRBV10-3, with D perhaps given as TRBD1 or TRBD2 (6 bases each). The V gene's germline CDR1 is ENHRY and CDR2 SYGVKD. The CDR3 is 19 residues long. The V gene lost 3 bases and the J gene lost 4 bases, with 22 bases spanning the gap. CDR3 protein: CAISDLQAPGASGANVLTF. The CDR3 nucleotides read TGTGCCATCAGTGATTTACAGGCCCCGGGGGCTAGCGGGGCCAACGTCCTGACTTTC.

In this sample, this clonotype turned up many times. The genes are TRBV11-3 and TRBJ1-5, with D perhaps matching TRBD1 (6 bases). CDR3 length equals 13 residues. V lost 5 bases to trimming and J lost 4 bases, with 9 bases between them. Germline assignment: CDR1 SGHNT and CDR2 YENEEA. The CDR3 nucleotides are TGTGCCAGCAGCGCCGACAGGAATCAGCCCCAGCATTTT. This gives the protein CASSADRNQPQHF.

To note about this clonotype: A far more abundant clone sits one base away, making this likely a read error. DNA for the CDR3: TGTGCCAGCAGCCGCAATGAGCAGTACTTC. Its translation: CASSRNEQYF. This rearrangement joins TRBV12-3 or TRBV12-4 to TRBJ2-5; no clear D. There are 10 residues in the CDR3. Trimming cost V 6 bases and J 11 bases, with 10 bases left between them.

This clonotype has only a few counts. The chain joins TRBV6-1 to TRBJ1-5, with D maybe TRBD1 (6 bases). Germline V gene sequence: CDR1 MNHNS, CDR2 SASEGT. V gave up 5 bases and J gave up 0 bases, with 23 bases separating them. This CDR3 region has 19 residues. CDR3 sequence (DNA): TGTGCCAGCAGTCCAATCCGGGACACCGGGACCTATAGCAATCAGCCCCAGCATTTT. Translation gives CASSPIRDTGTYSNQPQHF.

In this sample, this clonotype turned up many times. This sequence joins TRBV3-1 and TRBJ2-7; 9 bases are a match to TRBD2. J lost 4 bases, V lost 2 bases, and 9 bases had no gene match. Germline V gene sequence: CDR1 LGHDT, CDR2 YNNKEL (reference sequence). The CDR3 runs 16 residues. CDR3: CASSQPLGSGSYEQYF. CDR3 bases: TGTGCCAGCAGCCAACCTTTGGGTAGCGGGAGTTACGAGCAGTACTTC.

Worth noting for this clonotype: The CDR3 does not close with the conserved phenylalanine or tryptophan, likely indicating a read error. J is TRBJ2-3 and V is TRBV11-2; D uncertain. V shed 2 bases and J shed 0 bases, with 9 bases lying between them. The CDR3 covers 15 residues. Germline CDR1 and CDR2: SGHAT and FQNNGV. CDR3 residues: CASSLSGPSTDTQYL. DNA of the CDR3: TGTGCCAGCAGCTTATCCGGCCCTAGCACAGATACGCAGTATCTT.

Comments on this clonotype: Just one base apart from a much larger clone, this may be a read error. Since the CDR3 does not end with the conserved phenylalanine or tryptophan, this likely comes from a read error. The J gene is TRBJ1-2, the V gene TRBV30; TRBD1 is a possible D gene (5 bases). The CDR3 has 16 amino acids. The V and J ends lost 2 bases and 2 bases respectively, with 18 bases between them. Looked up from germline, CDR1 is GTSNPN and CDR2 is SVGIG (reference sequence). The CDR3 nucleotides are TGTGCCTGGAGTAACACAGGTGGGGAGGCGAACTATGGCTACACCCTC. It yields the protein CAWSNTGGEANYGYTL.

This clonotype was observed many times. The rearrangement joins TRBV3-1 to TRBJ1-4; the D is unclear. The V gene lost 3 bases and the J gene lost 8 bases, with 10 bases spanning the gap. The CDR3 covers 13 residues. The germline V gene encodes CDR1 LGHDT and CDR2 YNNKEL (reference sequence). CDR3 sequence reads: CASSHYGTEKLFF. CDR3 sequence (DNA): TGTGCCAGCAGCCACTACGGAACGGAAAAACTGTTTTTT.

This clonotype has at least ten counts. The CDR3 loop is CSVEEGLNTGELFF. CDR3 nucleotides: TGCAGCGTTGAGGAGGGATTGAACACCGGGGAGCTGTTTTTT. The V call is TRBV29-1, the J call TRBJ2-2; tentatively, D is TRBD2 (6 bases). The CDR3 loop spans 14 amino acids. Trimming cost V 3 bases and J 1 base, with 9 bases left between them. Germline lookup yields CDR1 SQVTM and CDR2 ANQGSEA.

This CDR3 is CASSFRDGAYSTDTQYF. CDR3 in DNA: TGTGCCAGCAGCTTCCGGGACGGTGCCTACTCCACAGATACGCAGTATTTT. The rearrangement joins TRBV7-8 to TRBJ2-3; D is perhaps TRBD1 or TRBD2 (5 bases each). Trimming removed 3 bases at V and 2 bases at J, with 18 bases between. This CDR3 is built from 17 residues. Per the germline V gene, CDR1 is SGHVS and CDR2 is FQNEAQ.

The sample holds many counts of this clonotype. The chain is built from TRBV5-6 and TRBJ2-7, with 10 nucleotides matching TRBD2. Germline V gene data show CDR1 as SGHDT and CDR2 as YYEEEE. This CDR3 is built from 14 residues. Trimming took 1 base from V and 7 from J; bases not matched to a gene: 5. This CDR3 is CASSLSSGRIEQYF. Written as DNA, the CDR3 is TGTGCCAGCAGCTTGAGTAGCGGGAGGATTGAGCAGTACTTC.

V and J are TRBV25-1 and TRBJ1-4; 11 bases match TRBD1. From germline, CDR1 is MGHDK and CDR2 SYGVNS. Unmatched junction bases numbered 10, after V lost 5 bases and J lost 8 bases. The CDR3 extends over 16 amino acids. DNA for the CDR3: TGTGCCAGCAGTACCCCATGGGGACAGGGGGACGAAAAACTGTTTTTT. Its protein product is CASSTPWGQGDEKLFF.

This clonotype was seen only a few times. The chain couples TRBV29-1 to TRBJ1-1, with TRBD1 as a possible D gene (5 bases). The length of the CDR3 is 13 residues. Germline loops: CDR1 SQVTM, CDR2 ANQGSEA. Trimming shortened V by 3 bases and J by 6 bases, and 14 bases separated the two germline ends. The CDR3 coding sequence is TGCAGCGTTGATCTATGGTGGGGCCCTGAAGCTTTCTTT. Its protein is CSVDLWWGPEAFF.

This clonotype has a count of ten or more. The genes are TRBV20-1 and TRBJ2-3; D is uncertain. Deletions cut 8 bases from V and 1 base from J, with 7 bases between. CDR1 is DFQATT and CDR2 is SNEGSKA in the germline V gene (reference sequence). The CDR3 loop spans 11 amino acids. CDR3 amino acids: CSPWGTDTQYF. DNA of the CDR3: TGCAGTCCCTGGGGCACAGATACGCAGTATTTT.

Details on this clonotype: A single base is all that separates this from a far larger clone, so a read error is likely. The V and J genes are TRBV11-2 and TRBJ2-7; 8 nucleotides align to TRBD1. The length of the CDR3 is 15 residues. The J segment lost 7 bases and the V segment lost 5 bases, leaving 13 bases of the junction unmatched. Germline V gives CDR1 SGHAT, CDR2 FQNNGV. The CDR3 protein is CASSPYPRTGPEQYF. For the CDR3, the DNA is TGTGCCAGCAGCCCCTACCCACGGACAGGGCCAGAGCAGTACTTC.

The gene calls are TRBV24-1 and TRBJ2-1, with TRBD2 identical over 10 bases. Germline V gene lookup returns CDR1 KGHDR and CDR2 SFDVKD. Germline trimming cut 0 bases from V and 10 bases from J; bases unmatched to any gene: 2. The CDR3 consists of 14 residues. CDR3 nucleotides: TGTGCCACCAGTGATTTGACTAGCGGGGTCGAGCAGTTCTTC. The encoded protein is CATSDLTSGVEQFF.

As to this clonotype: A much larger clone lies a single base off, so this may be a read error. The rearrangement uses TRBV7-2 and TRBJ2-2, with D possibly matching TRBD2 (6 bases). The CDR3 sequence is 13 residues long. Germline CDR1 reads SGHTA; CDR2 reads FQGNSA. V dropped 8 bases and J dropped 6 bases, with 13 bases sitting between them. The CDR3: CASEFGSPGELFF. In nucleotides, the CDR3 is TGTGCCAGCGAATTCGGGAGCCCCGGGGAGCTGTTTTTT.

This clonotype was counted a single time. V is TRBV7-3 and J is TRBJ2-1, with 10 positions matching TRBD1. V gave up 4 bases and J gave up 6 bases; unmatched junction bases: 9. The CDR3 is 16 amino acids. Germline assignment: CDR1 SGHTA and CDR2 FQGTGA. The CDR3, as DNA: TGTGCCAGCAGCTCCCCCGGGACAGGGGACCGCAATGAGCAGTTCTTC. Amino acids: CASSSPGTGDRNEQFF.

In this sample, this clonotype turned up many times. The CDR3 is CSARKGGGWNNEQFF. In nucleotides, the CDR3 is TGCAGTGCTAGAAAGGGAGGGGGCTGGAACAATGAGCAGTTCTTC. The chain combines TRBV20-1 with TRBJ2-1; possibly TRBD1 or TRBD2 for D (7 bases each). Germline CDR1 reads DFQATT; CDR2 reads SNEGSKA (reference sequence). V lost 2 bases to trimming and J lost 5 bases, with 16 bases between them. The CDR3 loop spans 15 amino acids.

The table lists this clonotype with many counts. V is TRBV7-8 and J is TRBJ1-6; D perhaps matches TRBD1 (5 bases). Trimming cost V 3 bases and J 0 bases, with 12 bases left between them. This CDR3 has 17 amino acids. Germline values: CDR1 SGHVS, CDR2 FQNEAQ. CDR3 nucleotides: TGTGCCAGCAGCTTGTCAGGGCCCGGCTCCTATAATTCACCCCTCCACTTT. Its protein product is CASSLSGPGSYNSPLHF.

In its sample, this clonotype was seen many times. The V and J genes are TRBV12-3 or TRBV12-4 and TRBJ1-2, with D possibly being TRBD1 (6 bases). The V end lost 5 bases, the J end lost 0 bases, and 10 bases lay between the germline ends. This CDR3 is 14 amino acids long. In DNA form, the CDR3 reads TGTGCCAGCAGTCGGGACACCACTAACTATGGCTACACCTTC. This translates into CASSRDTTNYGYTF.

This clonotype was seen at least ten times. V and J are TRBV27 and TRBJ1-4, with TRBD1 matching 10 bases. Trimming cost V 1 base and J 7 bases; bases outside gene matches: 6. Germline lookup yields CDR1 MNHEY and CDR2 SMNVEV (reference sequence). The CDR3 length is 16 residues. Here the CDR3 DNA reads TGTGCCAGCAGTTTATTCTCGGGACAGGGGTTTGAAAAACTGTTTTTT. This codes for CASSLFSGQGFEKLFF.

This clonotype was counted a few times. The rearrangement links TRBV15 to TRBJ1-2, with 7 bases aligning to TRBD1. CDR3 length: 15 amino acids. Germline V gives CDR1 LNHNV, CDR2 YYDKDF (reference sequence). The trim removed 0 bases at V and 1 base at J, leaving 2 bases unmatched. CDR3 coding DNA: TGTGCCACCAGCAGAGAACAGGGGAGTAACTATGGCTACACCTTC. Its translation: CATSREQGSNYGYTF.

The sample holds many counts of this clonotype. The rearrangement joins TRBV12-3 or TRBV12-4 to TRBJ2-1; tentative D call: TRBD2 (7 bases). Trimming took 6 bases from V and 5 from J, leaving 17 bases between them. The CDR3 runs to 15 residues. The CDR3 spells CASRWGGGTHNEQFF. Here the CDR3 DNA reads TGTGCCAGCAGGTGGGGGGGCGGGACCCACAATGAGCAGTTCTTC.

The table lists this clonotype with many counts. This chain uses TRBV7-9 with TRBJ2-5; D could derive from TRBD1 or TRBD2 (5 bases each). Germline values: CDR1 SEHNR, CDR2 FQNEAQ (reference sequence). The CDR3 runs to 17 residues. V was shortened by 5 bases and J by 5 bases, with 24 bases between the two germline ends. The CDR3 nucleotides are TGTGCCAGCAGCCCAGCCGCACTGGGACGGCTCGTTGAGACCCAGTACTTC. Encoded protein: CASSPAALGRLVETQYF.

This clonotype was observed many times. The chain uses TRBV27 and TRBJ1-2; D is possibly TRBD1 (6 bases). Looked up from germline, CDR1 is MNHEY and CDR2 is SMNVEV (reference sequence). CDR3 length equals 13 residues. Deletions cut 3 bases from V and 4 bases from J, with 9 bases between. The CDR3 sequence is CASSFQGSYGYTF. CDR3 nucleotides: TGTGCCAGCAGTTTTCAGGGGTCCTATGGCTACACCTTC.

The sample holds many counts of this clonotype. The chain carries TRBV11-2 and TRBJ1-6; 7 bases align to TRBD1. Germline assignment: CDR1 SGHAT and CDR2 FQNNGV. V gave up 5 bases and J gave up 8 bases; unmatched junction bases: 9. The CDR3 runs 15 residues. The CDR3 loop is CASSTRQGLDSPLHF. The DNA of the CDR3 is TGTGCCAGCAGCACCCGACAGGGTTTGGATTCACCCCTCCACTTT.

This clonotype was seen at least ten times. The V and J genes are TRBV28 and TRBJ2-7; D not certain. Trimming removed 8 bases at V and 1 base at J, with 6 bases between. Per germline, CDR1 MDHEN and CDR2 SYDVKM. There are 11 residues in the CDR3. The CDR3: CASGLSYEQYF. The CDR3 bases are TGTGCCAGCGGGCTTTCCTACGAGCAGTACTTC.

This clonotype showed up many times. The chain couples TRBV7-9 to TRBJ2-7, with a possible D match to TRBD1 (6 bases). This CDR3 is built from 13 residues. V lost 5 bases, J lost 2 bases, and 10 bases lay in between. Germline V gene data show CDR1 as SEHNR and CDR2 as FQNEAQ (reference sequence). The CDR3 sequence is CASSTRDTYEQYF. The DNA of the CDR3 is TGTGCCAGCAGCACCCGGGACACCTACGAGCAGTACTTC.

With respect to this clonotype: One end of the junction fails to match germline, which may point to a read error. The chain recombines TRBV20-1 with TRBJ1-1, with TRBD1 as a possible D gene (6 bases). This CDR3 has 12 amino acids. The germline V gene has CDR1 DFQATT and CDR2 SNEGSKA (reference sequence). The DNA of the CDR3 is TGCAGTGCCCCAGGAAGGGACACTGAAGCTTCCTTT. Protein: CSAPGRDTEASF.